The rows below give T cell receptor beta chains drawn from one sample of a study of blood T cell repertoires in COVID-19. Produced via immunoSEQ multiplex PCR; TCRdb's table is partial and in-frame only. The table shows roughly 75,000 clones, with around nine tenths occurring only once. Sample: peripheral blood. The receptors originated from a man between 60 and 70 years old with acute or convalescent COVID-19. Each CDR3 is given with its conserved first and last residue. A D gene is named only where the DNA matches it firmly. Where a row states a size, it is once, few, many or the class of an expanded clone; other rows omit it.

TRBJ2-5 NA TRBD2 TRBV5-4 TGTGCCAGCAGCTTCCGGGACTACAAAGAGACCCAGTACTTC CASSFRDYKETQYF
TRBJ2-5 NA NA TRBV27 TGTGCCAGCAGTCAGCTCGGGGTATTGGAGACCCAGTACTTC CASSQLGVLETQYF
TRBJ1-3 NA NA TRBV6-1 TGTGCCAGCAGTGAAGAGGACAGAAACACCATATATTTT CASSEEDRNTIYF
TRBJ2-3 NA TRBD2 TRBV6-5 TGTGCCAGTAAGGGACTAGCGGGGGGGCGAGATACGCAGTATTTT CASKGLAGGRDTQYF
TRBJ2-2 NA NA TRBV19 TGTGCCAGTAACGTCAAGGGGGCGAACACCGGGGAGCTGTTTTTT CASNVKGANTGELFF
TRBJ2-2 NA NA TRBV6-6 TGTGCCAGCAGCCCACCGGGACTTACGAACACCGGGGAGCTGTTTTTT CASSPPGLTNTGELFF
TRBJ1-1 once TRBD1 TRBV10-3 TGTGCCATCACCAGGGGGGACGGCACTGAAGCTTTCTTT CAITRGDGTEAFF
TRBJ1-2 NA NA TRBV9 TGTGCCAGCAGCGTACAGGGGATTAACTATGGCTACACCTTC CASSVQGINYGYTF
TRBJ1-5 NA NA TRBV7-8 TGTGCCAGCAGCTCGTACAGAGACCAGCCCCAGCATTTT CASSSYRDQPQHF
TRBJ2-6 once NA TRBV6-5 TGTGCCAGCAGTATCGTCTCCTCTGGGGCCAACGTCCTGACTTTC CASSIVSSGANVLTF